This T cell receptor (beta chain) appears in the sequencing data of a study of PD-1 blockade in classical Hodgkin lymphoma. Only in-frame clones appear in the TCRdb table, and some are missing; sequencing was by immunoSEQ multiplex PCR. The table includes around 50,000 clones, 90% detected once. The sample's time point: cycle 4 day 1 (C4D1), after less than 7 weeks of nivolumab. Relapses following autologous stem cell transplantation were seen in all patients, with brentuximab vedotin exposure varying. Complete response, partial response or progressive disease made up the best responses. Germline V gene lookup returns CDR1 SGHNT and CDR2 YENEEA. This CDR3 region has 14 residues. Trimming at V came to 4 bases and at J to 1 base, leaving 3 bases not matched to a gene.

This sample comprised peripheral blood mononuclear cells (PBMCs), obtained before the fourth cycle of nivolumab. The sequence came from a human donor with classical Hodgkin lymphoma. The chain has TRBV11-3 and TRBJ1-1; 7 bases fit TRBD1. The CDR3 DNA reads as TGTGCCAGCAGCTCCTCAGGGGGGAACACTGAAGCTTTCTTT. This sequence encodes CASSSSGGNTEAFF.